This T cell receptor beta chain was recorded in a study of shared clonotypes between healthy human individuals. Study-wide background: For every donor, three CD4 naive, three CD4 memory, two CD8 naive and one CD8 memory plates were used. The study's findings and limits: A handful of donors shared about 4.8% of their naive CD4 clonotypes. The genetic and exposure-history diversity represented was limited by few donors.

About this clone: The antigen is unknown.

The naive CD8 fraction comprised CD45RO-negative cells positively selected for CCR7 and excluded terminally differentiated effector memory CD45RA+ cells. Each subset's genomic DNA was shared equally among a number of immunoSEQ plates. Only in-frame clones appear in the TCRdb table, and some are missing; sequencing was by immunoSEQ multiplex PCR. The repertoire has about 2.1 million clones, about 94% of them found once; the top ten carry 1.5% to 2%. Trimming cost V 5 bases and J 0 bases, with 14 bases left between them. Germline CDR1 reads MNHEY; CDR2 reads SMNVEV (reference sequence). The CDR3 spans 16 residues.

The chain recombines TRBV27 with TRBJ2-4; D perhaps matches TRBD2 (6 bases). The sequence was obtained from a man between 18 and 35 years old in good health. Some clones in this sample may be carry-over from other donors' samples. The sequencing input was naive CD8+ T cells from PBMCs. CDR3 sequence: CASSPGTVIAKNIQYF. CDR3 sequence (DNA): TGTGCCAGCAGTCCAGGGACTGTCATAGCCAAAAACATTCAGTACTTC.